Below are 19 T cell receptor delta chains sequenced from a single sample in a study of gamma-delta chains in newborns, infants, children. TCRdb redid clone calling on the reads using CATT. The sample carries a few thousand delta-chain clones, about 36% recorded once. The sample was blood. The receptors shown here come from a child who received the measles vaccine.

The V gene is TRDV1, the J gene TRDJ3; 13 positions match TRDD3. This CDR3 region has 25 residues. Germline values: CDR1 TSWWSYY, CDR2 QGS. Losses at the gene ends were 0 bases for V and 1 base for J; bases not matched to a gene: 18. In DNA form, the CDR3 reads TGTGCTCTTGGGGAACTTAGGGGTACTACGTACTGGGGGATACGTGAATCCTGGGACACCCGACAGATGTTTTTC. Protein product: CALGELRGTTYWGIRESWDTRQMFF.

This clone showed up just a few times. The genes are TRDV1 and TRDJ2; 13 bases are shared with TRDD3. This CDR3 contains 23 residues. Per the germline V gene, CDR1 is TSWWSYY and CDR2 is QGS. The V gene end was trimmed by 4 bases and the J gene end by 4 bases; junction bases not matched to a gene: 24. The CDR3 bases are TGTGCTCTTGGGGGCATTCCTACCTCTATTACTGGGGGATACGCTCCCCGGACAGCACAACTCTTCTTT. Its translation is CALGGIPTSITGGYAPRTAQLFF.

Comment on this clone: Other DNA sequences in the sample encode the same CDR3. The chain employs TRDV1 and TRDJ3; 11 nucleotides match TRDD3. Trimming removed 3 bases from V and 0 bases from J; junction bases left unmatched: 22. There are 25 residues in the CDR3. Germline CDR1 reads TSWWSYY; CDR2 reads QGS. Here the CDR3 reads CALGERSPSWWGIRVSSWDTRQMFF. The CDR3 nucleotides are TGTGCTCTTGGGGAGCGATCCCCCTCGTGGTGGGGGATACGGGTAAGCTCCTGGGACACCCGACAGATGTTTTTC.

This clone ranks as medium-sized (0.01 to 0.1%). The genes are TRDV1 and TRDJ1; no clear D. The V gene's germline CDR1 is TSWWSYY and CDR2 QGS. With 3 bases removed from V and 5 bases from J, the gap between germline ends came to 19 bases. The CDR3 totals 16 residues. The CDR3 region is CALGDLDAENQDKLIF. CDR3 coding DNA: TGTGCTCTTGGGGATTTAGACGCCGAGAACCAGGATAAACTCATCTTT.

The gene calls are TRDV1 and TRDJ2, with 11 bases that match TRDD3. Germline CDR1 and CDR2: TSWWSYY and QGS. After removal of 0 bases from V and 9 bases from J, the junction contained 6 bases not matched to a gene. The CDR3 loop spans 16 amino acids. The CDR3 region has the DNA TGTGCTCTTGGGGAACTCTACTGGGGGATAAAAACACAACTCTTCTTT. It yields the protein CALGELYWGIKTQLFF.

This sequence joins TRDV1 and TRDJ1, with 10 bases lining up with TRDD3. Trimming cost V 1 base and J 2 bases; bases outside gene matches: 31. There are 25 residues in the CDR3. Per the germline V gene, CDR1 is TSWWSYY and CDR2 is QGS. The CDR3: CALGEQEKPYAVRYWGIHGTDKLIF. The CDR3 DNA is TGTGCTCTTGGGGAACAGGAGAAACCTTACGCCGTGAGATACTGGGGGATTCATGGTACCGATAAACTCATCTTT.

The rearrangement uses TRDV1 and TRDJ1, with 9 positions matching TRDD2. The CDR3 has 25 residues. In germline, CDR1 is TSWWSYY, CDR2 QGS. The V segment lost 5 bases and the J segment 0 bases; nucleotides outside the gene matches: 34. CDR3 residues: CALGFDFLFPSYAGRGPQYTDKLIF. The CDR3 DNA follows: TGTGCTCTTGGGTTCGACTTTTTGTTCCCTTCCTACGCGGGCCGGGGGCCACAGTACACCGATAAACTCATCTTT.

The chain uses TRDV3 and TRDJ1; 8 bases map to TRDD3. The CDR3 loop spans 24 amino acids. Germline V gives CDR1 TVYSNPD, CDR2 GDNSRS (reference sequence). V was clipped by 5 bases and J by 0 bases; unmatched bases: 38. The chain's CDR3 is CALQSAGPGPTGGKEWLYTDKLIF. The CDR3 DNA follows: TGTGCCCTACAGAGCGCCGGCCCTGGGCCGACTGGGGGCAAGGAATGGCTGTACACCGATAAACTCATCTTT.

The sample holds a few counts of this clone. V is TRDV1 and J is TRDJ1; TRDD3 agrees at 12 bases. This CDR3 region has 20 residues. The V and J ends lost 3 bases and 3 bases, in that order; junction bases with no gene match: 17. CDR1 is TSWWSYY and CDR2 is QGS in the germline V gene. CDR3 in amino acids: CALGDSAFPPYWGIPDKLIF. Written as DNA, the CDR3 is TGTGCTCTTGGGGATTCAGCCTTCCCCCCGTACTGGGGGATACCCGATAAACTCATCTTT.

This chain uses TRDV2 with TRDJ1; 9 bases fit TRDD3. The germline gives CDR1 GEAIGNYY, CDR2 EKD. V shed 3 bases, J shed 0 bases, and the junction held 19 bases outside the gene matches. This CDR3 comprises 20 residues. CDR3 loop: CACDSISPLLGEGYTDKLIF. DNA of the CDR3: TGTGCCTGTGACTCCATCTCCCCTCTACTGGGGGAGGGGTACACCGATAAACTCATCTTT.

The chain is built from TRDV3 and TRDJ1, with 12 bases lining up with TRDD3. V was clipped by 0 bases and J by 1 base; unmatched bases: 18. Germline lookup yields CDR1 TVYSNPD and CDR2 GDNSRS (reference sequence). The CDR3 length is 20 residues. The CDR3 region is CAFRPTPWGIRGPFTDKLIF. CDR3 bases: TGTGCCTTTAGACCTACACCCTGGGGGATACGGGGACCGTTCACCGATAAACTCATCTTT.

The J gene is TRDJ1, the V gene TRDV1; 11 bases align to TRDD3. Per germline, CDR1 TSWWSYY and CDR2 QGS. This CDR3 has 22 amino acids. Trimming cost V 3 bases and J 5 bases; bases outside gene matches: 26. The DNA of the CDR3 is TGTGCTCTTGGGGACCTCTTCCGTTACTGGGGGATAATCGGATCAGGGAAAGATAAACTCATCTTT. Translation gives CALGDLFRYWGIIGSGKDKLIF.

This sequence joins TRDV1 and TRDJ1, with 8 nucleotides matching TRDD3. The trim removed 0 bases at V and 2 bases at J, leaving 17 bases unmatched. Germline V gene data show CDR1 as TSWWSYY and CDR2 as QGS. The CDR3 is 20 residues long. The CDR3 protein is CALGELAPTPYWGETDKLIF. CDR3 bases: TGTGCTCTTGGGGAACTAGCTCCTACTCCGTACTGGGGGGAGACCGATAAACTCATCTTT.

The V gene is TRDV3, the J gene TRDJ1, with D unresolved. From germline, CDR1 is TVYSNPD and CDR2 GDNSRS (reference sequence). Trimming left V 5 bases short and J 1 base short, with 20 bases between. CDR3 length: 15 amino acids. This CDR3 reads CAILDSSSSTDKLIF. The CDR3 DNA sequence: TGTGCCATCCTGGACTCCAGCTCGAGCACCGATAAACTCATCTTT. Based on the CDR3 plus reference TRDV3 and TRDJ1, the full variable domain is CDKVTQSSPDQTVASGSEVVLLCTYDTVYSNPDLFWYRIRPDYSFQFVFYGDNSRSEGADFTQGRFSVKHILTQKAFHLVISPVRTEDSATYYCAILDSSSSTDKLIFGKGTRVTVEP.

The V and J genes are TRDV1 and TRDJ1; D is possibly TRDD2 or TRDD3 (6 bases each). CDR3 length equals 19 residues. Germline V gene lookup returns CDR1 TSWWSYY and CDR2 QGS. Deletions cut 4 bases from V and 0 bases from J, with 24 bases between. CDR3 nucleotides: TGTGCTCTTGGGGCCCCAGGCCTTCCGGGATATCCGTACACCGATAAACTCATCTTT. Its translation is CALGAPGLPGYPYTDKLIF.

The chain combines TRDV3 with TRDJ1; TRDD3 agrees at 11 bases. CDR3 length: 17 amino acids. V trimming: 5 bases; J trimming: 5 bases; junction bases outside the gene matches: 19. Germline CDR1 is TVYSNPD and CDR2 is GDNSRS (reference sequence). CDR3 residues: CAAHLPLLGDIWDKLIF. The CDR3 region has the DNA TGTGCCGCACACCTACCCTTACTGGGGGATATCTGGGATAAACTCATCTTT.

V is TRDV1 and J is TRDJ1; 10 positions agree with TRDD3. The junction had 20 bases not matched to a gene; V was cut back by 7 bases and J by 3 bases. The CDR3 runs 19 residues. Germline assignment: CDR1 TSWWSYY and CDR2 QGS. The CDR3 region has the DNA TGTGCTCTTGTCTCCCGTCTACAGAGTCGAGGGGGATACGCCGATAAACTCATCTTT. This gives the protein CALVSRLQSRGGYADKLIF.

Comment on this clone: This may stem from a read error, because a much larger clone lies one nucleotide away. The CDR3 nucleotides read TGTGCCTGTGACTCTCAGTACTGGGGGATACAAAGAGGCGGCTACTGGGACACCCGACAGGTGTTTTTC. This sequence encodes CACDSQYWGIQRGGYWDTRQVFF. The chain has TRDV2 and TRDJ3; TRDD3 agrees at 12 bases. The length of the CDR3 is 23 residues. The germline CDR1 and CDR2 sequences are GEAIGNYY and EKD.

The chain employs TRDV2 and TRDJ1, with 8 bases that match TRDD3. This CDR3 has 16 amino acids. With V trimmed by 5 bases and J by 3 bases, 13 bases remained unmatched. Germline CDR1 is GEAIGNYY and CDR2 is EKD. The CDR3 sequence is CACAARGYWGPDKLIF. In DNA form, the CDR3 reads TGTGCCTGTGCCGCAAGGGGTTACTGGGGGCCCGATAAACTCATCTTT.